The clone carrying this T cell receptor beta chain came up a few times. Its specificity is not known. Some clones are missing from TCRdb's copy, which holds only in-frame ones; the method was immunoSEQ multiplex PCR. Seen here are about 120,000 clones, 80% to 90% observed once, and the top ten hold around 2.1%. Germline CDR1 and CDR2: SGHKS and YYEKEE (reference sequence). CDR3 length equals 15 residues. The V gene lost 2 bases and the J gene lost 5 bases, with 13 bases spanning the gap. These data originate in a study of cytotoxic CD8 clonotypes in ibrutinib-treated CLL. Turning to the study itself: Collecting the response samples happened after a median approximately twelve months of treatment, with a range of 6 to 36. Study results and limitations: Baseline levels of clonality went above those of age-matched healthy donors and moved with circulating CD8+ T-cell counts.

The sample consisted of PBMCs, taken after 24 months of ibrutinib treatment. This TCR came from a human donor with chronic lymphocytic leukemia. The chain joins TRBV5-5 to TRBJ1-4; no clear D. CDR3 protein: CASSLSQTTNEKLFF. The CDR3 nucleotides read TGTGCCAGCAGCTTATCTCAGACTACAAATGAAAAACTGTTTTTT.